This is a list of T cell receptor beta chains from one sample in a study of CD8 T cell repertoires and HIV-1 epitope variants. These TCRs are of unknown antigen specificity. Assay: immunoSEQ multiplex PCR; the TCRdb copy retains only in-frame clones and omits some. Here the sample spans 5,500 to 7,000 clones, 66% being singletons. Sequencing was done on a sample of cultured CD8+ T cells derived from PBMCs. These receptors were obtained from a male donor with HIV. Each CDR3 is given with its conserved first and last residue. Fields, in order: clone size, J gene, D gene, V gene, CDR3 DNA, CDR3 protein. The D gene is left open where the match is weak. The size of a clone is reported for some rows only, either as once, few or many, or as a class for expanded clones.

- TRBJ2-7 TRBD1 TRBV27 TGTGCCAGCAGTTTCGGACAGGGAGGTGGCTACGAGCAGTACTTC CASSFGQGGGYEQYF
- TRBJ2-2 - TRBV11-3 TGTGCCAGCAGCCAGGGGTCGGGGCACGGGGAGCTGTTTTTT CASSQGSGHGELFF
few TRBJ2-3 TRBD1 TRBV9 TGTGCCAGCAGCGCCATACAGGGGCCTCCCTTCACAGATACGCAGTATTTT CASSAIQGPPFTDTQYF
- TRBJ1-1 - TRBV28 TGTGCCAGCAGTTTGGGGAGGGGCACTGAAGCTTTCTTT CASSLGRGTEAFF
- TRBJ2-2 TRBD2 TRBV4-1 TGCGCCAGCAGCCAATCTAGCGGAGCGAACACCGGGGAGCTGTTTTTT CASSQSSGANTGELFF
- TRBJ1-1 - TRBV14 TGTGCCAGCAGCCCCCTGGGACGGACTGAAGCTTTCTTT CASSPLGRTEAFF
- TRBJ2-1 TRBD1 TRBV28 TGTGCCAGCAGTGCCGGACAGGCTTACAATGAGCAGTTCTTC CASSAGQAYNEQFF
- TRBJ1-5 TRBD1 TRBV7-9 TGTGCCAGCAGCGAAATTCCAGGGGGCGACGGCAATCAGCCCCAGCATTTT CASSEIPGGDGNQPQHF
- TRBJ2-1 TRBD2 TRBV27 TGTGCCAGCAGTTCCCAGAGTAGCGGGGCCCCACAGTTCTTC CASSSQSSGAPQFF
- TRBJ2-7 - TRBV5-5 TGTGCCAGCAGTTGGGGACCTACCTACGAGCAGTACTTC CASSWGPTYEQYF
- TRBJ2-2 TRBD1 TRBV5-1 TGCGCCAGCGCGGACAGGGGGCACACCGGGGAGCTGTTTTTT CASADRGHTGELFF
- TRBJ1-2 TRBD1 TRBV4-1 TGCGCCAGCAGCCCGACAGGGAGGGAGCGTGGCTACACCTTC CASSPTGRERGYTF
- TRBJ2-2 - TRBV6-1 TGTGCCAGCAGTGAACTGATATCGAACACCGGGGAGCTGTTTTTT CASSELISNTGELFF
- TRBJ2-2 TRBD2 TRBV10-2 TGCGCCAGCAGGGGACTAGCGGGAGGGATCGGATGGGAGCTGTTTTTT CASRGLAGGIGWELFF
- TRBJ2-7 - TRBV19 TGTGCCAGTAGTATGCGGCCGGGAGAACCTTCCGCCGGCGAGCAGTACTTC CASSMRPGEPSAGEQYF
once TRBJ2-1 TRBD1 TRBV7-3 TGTGCCAGCAGCATCGGGACAGCTACTCCCTCCTACAATGAGCAGTTCTTC CASSIGTATPSYNEQFF
- TRBJ1-1 - TRBV27 TGTGCCAGCAGTACCCTTGGGAACACTGAAGCTTTCTTT CASSTLGNTEAFF
- TRBJ2-5 - TRBV30 TGTGCCTCCAAAATAACAGGGCGGGAGACCCAGTACTTC CASKITGRETQYF
- TRBJ1-1 - TRBV27 TGTGCCAGCAGTTTCGGCAGGGCTAACACTGAAGCTTTCTTT CASSFGRANTEAFF
- TRBJ1-5 TRBD1 TRBV19 TGTGCCAGTAGTGATGACAGGGACGATCAGCCCCAGCATTTT CASSDDRDDQPQHF
- TRBJ1-4 - TRBV9 TGTGCCAGCAGCCCGGGCGGTAATGAAAAACTGTTTTTT CASSPGGNEKLFF
- TRBJ2-2 TRBD2 TRBV10-3 TGTGCCATCAGTGAGTCCCAGCGGGAGGGAGGGGAGCTGTTTTTT CAISESQREGGELFF
- TRBJ2-7 - TRBV5-6 TGTGCCAGCAGCTCGGACAGTCTTTCCTACGAGCAGTACTTC CASSSDSLSYEQYF
- TRBJ2-7 - TRBV4-1 TGCGCCAGCAGCCTAGTAGATTCGGAGTCACGGGAGCAGTACTTC CASSLVDSESREQYF
- TRBJ2-7 - TRBV27 TGTGCCAGCAGTCCAGGGGCCTACGAGCAGTACTTC CASSPGAYEQYF
- TRBJ1-4 - TRBV27 TGTGCCAGCAAACAAGGGGCCCGCGATGAAAAACTGTTTTTT CASKQGARDEKLFF
- TRBJ1-6 TRBD1 TRBV7-9 TGTGCCAGCAGCTTGGACAGGGTAGCCTATAATTCACCCCTCCACTTT CASSLDRVAYNSPLHF
- TRBJ1-1 - TRBV5-1 TGCGCCAGCAGCAAGGCGGCAGCTAATATGAACACTGAAGCTTTCTTT CASSKAAANMNTEAFF
few TRBJ2-7 - TRBV5-6 TGTGCCAGCAGCTCGGGGTACGAGCAGTACTTC CASSSGYEQYF
- TRBJ2-1 - TRBV2 TGTGCCAGCAGTATAGACGGGGGCTCCTACAATGAGCAGTTCTTC CASSIDGGSYNEQFF
- TRBJ1-1 - TRBV19 TGTGCCAGTAGTATAAATATCGGGGGCGACACTGAAGCTTTCTTT CASSINIGGDTEAFF
- TRBJ2-7 TRBD1 TRBV28 TGTGCCAGCAGCCTTCAGGGGGCGGCCTACGAGCAGTACTTC CASSLQGAAYEQYF
- TRBJ2-6 TRBD1 TRBV4-3 TGCGCCAGCAGCCTCGAGGGACAGGGGGCGCCTGGGGCCAACGTCCTGACTTTC CASSLEGQGAPGANVLTF
once TRBJ2-1 TRBD2 TRBV5-1 TGCGCCAGCAGCTTGGTGGGAGGGTCGTACAATGAGCAGTTCTTC CASSLVGGSYNEQFF
- TRBJ2-1 - TRBV27 TGTGCCAGCTTCGGGACGGCAAAAGCGAATGAGCAGTTCTTC CASFGTAKANEQFF
- TRBJ2-3 - TRBV19 TGTGCCAGTAGTACCGGGCCCGAAACAGATACGCAGTATTTT CASSTGPETDTQYF
- TRBJ2-7 - TRBV6-6 TGTGCCAGCAGTGACCGGGACACCACCTACGAGCAGTACTTC CASSDRDTTYEQYF
large TRBJ1-1 - TRBV28 TGTGCCACCTTTCCGACAGGCTCGAACACTGAAGCTTTCTTT CATFPTGSNTEAFF
- TRBJ2-2 - TRBV19 TGTGCTTGCGGGCTGGAGGACACCGGGGAGCTGTTTTTT CACGLEDTGELFF
- TRBJ2-7 - TRBV28 TGTGCCAGCAGTTTTGCGCTCCTTAAGTACTTC CASSFALLKYF
- TRBJ2-3 - TRBV6-5 TGTGCCAGCAGTGAATCGGACAGACACTATACGCAGTATTTT CASSESDRHYTQYF
- TRBJ2-7 TRBD1 TRBV7-9 TGTGCCAGCAGCCAGGGGACAGGGAGAGGTCGCGAGCAGTACTTC CASSQGTGRGREQYF
- TRBJ2-2 - TRBV27 TGTGCCAGCACCAGGGTGGGCACCGGGGAGCTGTTTTTT CASTRVGTGELFF
- TRBJ1-1 - TRBV5-1 TGCGCCAGCAGCTGGGGGGAGGGTAGGGACACTGAAGCTTTCTTT CASSWGEGRDTEAFF
once TRBJ1-2 - TRBV15 TGTGCCACCAGCCGAGTGACAAACGGCTACACCTTC CATSRVTNGYTF
- TRBJ2-1 - TRBV15 TGTGCCACCAGCGACTTGGAGTTCTCCTACAATGAGCAGTTCTTC CATSDLEFSYNEQFF
- TRBJ2-4 - TRBV28 TGTGCCAGCACTATGGACATGGAAAACATTCAGTACTTC CASTMDMENIQYF
- TRBJ2-3 - TRBV6-5 TGTGCCAGCAGTTACTCGGCGCTGACAGATACGCAGTATTTT CASSYSALTDTQYF
- TRBJ2-2 - TRBV28 TGTGCCAGCAGTTTAACCCGCACCGGGGAGCTGTTTTTT CASSLTRTGELFF
- TRBJ2-3 - TRBV10-3 TGTGCCATCAGTGAGTCGACGGGCCTTTCTTCCACAGATACGCAGTATTTT CAISESTGLSSTDTQYF
- TRBJ2-3 - TRBV5-6 TGTGCCAGCAGCGTCACAGATACGCAGTATTTT CASSVTDTQYF
- TRBJ1-1 - TRBV19 TGTGCCAGTAGTACAGGGATACGGAACACTGAAGCTTTCTTT CASSTGIRNTEAFF